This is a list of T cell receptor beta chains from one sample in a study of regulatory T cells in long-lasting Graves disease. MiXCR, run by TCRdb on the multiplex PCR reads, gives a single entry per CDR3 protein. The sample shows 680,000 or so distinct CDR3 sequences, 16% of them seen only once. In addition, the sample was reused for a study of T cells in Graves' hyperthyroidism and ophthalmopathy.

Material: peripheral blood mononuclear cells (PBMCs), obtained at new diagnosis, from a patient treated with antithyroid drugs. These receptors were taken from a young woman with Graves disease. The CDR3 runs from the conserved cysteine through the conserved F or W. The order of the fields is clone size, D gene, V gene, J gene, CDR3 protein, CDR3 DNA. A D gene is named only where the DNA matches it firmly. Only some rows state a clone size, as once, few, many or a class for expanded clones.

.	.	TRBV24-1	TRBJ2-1	CATSEAGAVSLNEQFF	TGTGCCACCAGTGAGGCGGGGGCGGTAAGCCTCAATGAGCAGTTCTTC
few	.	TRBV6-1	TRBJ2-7	CASRVDWNTYEQYF	TGTGCCAGCAGGGTCGACTGGAACACCTACGAGCAGTACTTC
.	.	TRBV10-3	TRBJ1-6	CATLLEENASPLHF	TGTGCCACCCTCCTCGAGGAGAACGCTTCACCCCTCCACTTT
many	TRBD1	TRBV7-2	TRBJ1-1	CASNQGAHTEAFF	TGTGCCAGCAACCAGGGGGCACACACTGAAGCTTTCTTT
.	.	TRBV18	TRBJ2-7	CASSPASGQSGYEQYF	TGTGCCAGCTCACCCGCTTCCGGGCAGAGCGGCTACGAGCAGTACTTC
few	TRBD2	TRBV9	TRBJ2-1	CASSTVGGSSYNEQFF	TGTGCCAGCAGCACCGTGGGAGGGAGCTCCTACAATGAGCAGTTCTTC
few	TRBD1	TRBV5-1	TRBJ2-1	CASSPHKVLWDSQYNEQFF	TGCGCCAGCAGCCCCCATAAGGTGCTTTGGGACAGTCAATACAATGAGCAGTTCTTC
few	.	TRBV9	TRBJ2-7	CASSAQGGEQYF	TGTGCCAGCAGCGCACAGGGTGGCGAGCAGTACTTC
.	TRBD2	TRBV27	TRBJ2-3	CASSLEKGGRGTDTQYF	TGTGCCAGCAGTTTAGAGAAGGGCGGGAGAGGCACAGATACGCAGTATTTT
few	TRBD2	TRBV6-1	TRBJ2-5	CASSPRTSGSEETQYF	TGTGCCAGCAGTCCTCGGACTAGCGGGAGTGAAGAGACCCAGTACTTC
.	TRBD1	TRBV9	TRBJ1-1	CASSALGQKNTEAFF	TGTGCCAGCAGCGCGCTGGGACAGAAGAACACTGAAGCTTTCTTT
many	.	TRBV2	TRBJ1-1	CASSLVPVGANTEAFF	TGTGCCAGCAGTTTAGTACCGGTGGGGGCCAACACTGAAGCTTTCTTT
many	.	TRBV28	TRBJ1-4	CASITGGDEKLFF	TGTGCCAGCATAACTGGAGGGGATGAAAAACTGTTTTTT
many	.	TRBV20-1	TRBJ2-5	CSAGTSQETQYF	TGCAGTGCGGGGACGAGCCAGGAGACCCAGTACTTC
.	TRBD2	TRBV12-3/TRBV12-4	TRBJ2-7	CKITGGLSYEQYF	TGCAAAATCACGGGGGGGCTTAGCTACGAGCAGTACTTC
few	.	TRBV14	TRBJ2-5	CASSPAAGGETQYF	TGTGCCAGCAGCCCCGCGGCGGGTGGGGAGACCCAGTACTTC
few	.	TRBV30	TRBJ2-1	CAWSLGDGSYNEQFF	TGTGCCTGGAGCTTAGGGGACGGGTCCTACAATGAGCAGTTCTTC
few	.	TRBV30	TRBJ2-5	CAWGTGETQYF	TGTGCCTGGGGGACCGGGGAGACCCAGTACTTC
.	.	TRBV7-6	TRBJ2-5	CASSSPSETQYF	TGTGCCAGCAGCTCCCCTAGCGAGACCCAGTACTTC
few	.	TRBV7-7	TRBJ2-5	CASSLYGDETQYF	TGTGCTAGCAGCTTATACGGCGACGAGACCCAGTACTTC
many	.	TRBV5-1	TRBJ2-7	CASSLLGWRDSYEQYF	TGCGCCAGCAGCTTGTTAGGGTGGAGAGACTCCTACGAGCAGTACTTC
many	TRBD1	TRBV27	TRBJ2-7	CASSQGGALSYEQYF	TGTGCCAGCAGCCAAGGGGGCGCACTATCCTACGAGCAGTACTTC
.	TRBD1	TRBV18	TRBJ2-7	CASSPRTGVFEQYF	TGTGCCAGCTCACCACGGACAGGAGTCTTCGAGCAGTACTTC
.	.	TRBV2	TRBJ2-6	CASRGAAGANVLTF	TGTGCCAGCAGAGGGGCTGCTGGGGCCAACGTCCTGACTTTC
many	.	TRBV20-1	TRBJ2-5	CSARATLQETQYF	TGCAGTGCTAGGGCGACTCTCCAAGAGACCCAGTACTTC
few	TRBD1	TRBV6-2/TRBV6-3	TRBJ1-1	CASSYSGTGRRSEAFF	TGTGCCAGCAGTTATTCGGGGACAGGGAGGAGATCTGAAGCTTTCTTT
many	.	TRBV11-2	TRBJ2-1	CASSFSGTHLLNEQFF	TGTGCCAGCAGCTTTTCCGGGACTCACCTACTCAATGAGCAGTTCTTC
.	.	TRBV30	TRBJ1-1	CAWGRMNTEAFF	TGTGCCTGGGGCCGTATGAACACTGAAGCTTTCTTT
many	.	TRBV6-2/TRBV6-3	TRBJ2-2	CASSYERDAGELFF	TGTGCCAGCAGTTACGAGAGGGACGCCGGGGAGCTGTTTTTT
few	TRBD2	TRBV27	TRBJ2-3	CATRRREHTDTQYF	TGTGCCACTCGGAGGCGGGAGCACACAGATACGCAGTATTTT
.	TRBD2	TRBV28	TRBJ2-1	CASRWGGLYNEQFF	TGTGCCAGTAGGTGGGGAGGGCTCTACAATGAGCAGTTCTTC
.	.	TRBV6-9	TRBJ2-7	CASSSERNYEQYF	TGTGCCAGCAGTTCGGAGCGTAACTACGAGCAGTACTTC
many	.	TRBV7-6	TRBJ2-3	CASSFVGLRRVGTDTQYF	TGTGCCAGCAGCTTTGTAGGTTTGAGACGGGTCGGCACAGATACGCAGTATTTT
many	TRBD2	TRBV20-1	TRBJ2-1	CSAALAGVTINEQFF	TGCAGTGCTGCTCTAGCGGGAGTCACGATTAATGAGCAGTTCTTC
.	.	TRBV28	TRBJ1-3	CASSLQPTGNTIYF	TGTGCCAGCAGTTTACAACCGACTGGAAACACCATATATTTT
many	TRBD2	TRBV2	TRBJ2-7	CASSEGAGLEQYF	TGTGCCAGCAGTGAAGGAGCGGGACTCGAGCAGTACTTC